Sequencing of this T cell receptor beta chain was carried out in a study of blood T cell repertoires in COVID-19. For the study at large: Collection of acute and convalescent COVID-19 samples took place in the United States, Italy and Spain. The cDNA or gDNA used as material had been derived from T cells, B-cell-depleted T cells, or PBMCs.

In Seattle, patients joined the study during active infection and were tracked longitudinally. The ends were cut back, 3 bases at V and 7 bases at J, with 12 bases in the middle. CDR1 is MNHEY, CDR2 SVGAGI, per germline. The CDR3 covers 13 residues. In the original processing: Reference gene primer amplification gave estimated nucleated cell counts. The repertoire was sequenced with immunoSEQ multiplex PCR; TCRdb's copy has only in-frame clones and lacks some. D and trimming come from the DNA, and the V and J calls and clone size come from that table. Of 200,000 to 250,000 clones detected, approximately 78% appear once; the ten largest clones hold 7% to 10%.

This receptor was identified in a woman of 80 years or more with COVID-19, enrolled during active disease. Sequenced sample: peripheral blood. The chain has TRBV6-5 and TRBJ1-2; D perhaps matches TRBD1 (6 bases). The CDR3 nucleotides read TGTGCCAGCAGTTATCCAGGGGTCGGTGGCTACACCTTC. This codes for CASSYPGVGGYTF.